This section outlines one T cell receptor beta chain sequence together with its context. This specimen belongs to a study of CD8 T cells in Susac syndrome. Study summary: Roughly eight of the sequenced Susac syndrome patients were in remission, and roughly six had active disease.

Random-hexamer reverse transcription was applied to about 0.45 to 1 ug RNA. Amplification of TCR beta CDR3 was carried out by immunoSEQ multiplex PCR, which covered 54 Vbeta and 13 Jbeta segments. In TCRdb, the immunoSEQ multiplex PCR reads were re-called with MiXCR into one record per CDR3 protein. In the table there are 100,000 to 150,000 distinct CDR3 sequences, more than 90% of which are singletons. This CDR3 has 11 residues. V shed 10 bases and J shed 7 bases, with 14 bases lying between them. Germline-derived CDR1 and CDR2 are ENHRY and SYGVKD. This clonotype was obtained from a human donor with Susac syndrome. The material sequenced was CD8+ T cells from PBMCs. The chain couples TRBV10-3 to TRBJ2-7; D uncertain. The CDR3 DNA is TGTGCCACCGCTGGGTCGTTGGAGCAGTACTTC. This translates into CATAGSLEQYF.